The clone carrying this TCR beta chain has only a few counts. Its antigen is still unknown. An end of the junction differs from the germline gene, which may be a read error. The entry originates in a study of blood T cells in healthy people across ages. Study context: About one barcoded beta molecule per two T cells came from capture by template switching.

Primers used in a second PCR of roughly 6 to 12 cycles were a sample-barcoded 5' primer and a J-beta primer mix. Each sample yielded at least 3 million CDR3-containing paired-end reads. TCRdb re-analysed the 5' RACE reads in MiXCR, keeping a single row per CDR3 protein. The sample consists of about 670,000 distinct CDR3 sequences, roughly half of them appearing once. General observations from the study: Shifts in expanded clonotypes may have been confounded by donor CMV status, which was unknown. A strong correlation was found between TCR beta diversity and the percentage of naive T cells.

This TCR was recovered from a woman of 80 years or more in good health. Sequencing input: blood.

The CDR3 nucleotides are TGTGCCAGCAGTTCCCTAGGGGACGAGCAGTACTTC. This encodes CASSSLGDEQYF. The chain combines TRBV5-1 with TRBJ2-7; D is possibly TRBD1 (5 bases). Germline-derived CDR1 and CDR2 are SGHRS and YFSETQ. This CDR3 region has 12 residues.